This paragraph covers one T cell receptor (beta chain) sequence. The table came from immunoSEQ multiplex PCR; TCRdb's copy has only in-frame clones and leaves some out. The repertoire consists of roughly 1 million clones, with about 75% occurring once and the leading ten covering roughly 1.4%. The sample originates from a study of shared clonotypes between healthy human individuals. This receptor was taken from a man younger than 35 in good health. The sequenced material came from memory CD4+ T cells sorted from blood. The subset is: CD45RA-negative fraction.

This CDR3 is CASSYRAQETQYF. The DNA of the CDR3 is TGTGCCAGCAGTTACAGAGCTCAAGAGACCCAGTACTTC. V usage is TRBV5-4 and J usage is TRBJ2-5; D is unclear. CDR1 is SGHNT, CDR2 YYREEE, per germline (reference sequence). Trimming shortened V by 5 bases and J by 2 bases, and 10 bases separated the two germline ends. This CDR3 is built from 13 residues. The whole variable domain, remainder taken from reference TRBV5-4 and TRBJ2-5, is ETGVTQSPTHLIKTRGQQVTLRCSSQSGHNTVSWYQQALGQGPQFIFQYYREEENGRGNFPPRFSGLQFPNYSSELNVNALELDDSALYLCASSYRAQETQYFGPGTRLLVL.